This T cell receptor (beta chain) was profiled in a study of immune heterogeneity within non-small cell lung tumors. Across the whole study: Squamous cell carcinomas accounted for 4 of the tumors, non-squamous carcinomas for approximately 10, and 1 was not otherwise specified.

Of note for this clonotype: Its antigen is currently unknown.

Findings and limits, study-wide: Identical dominant CDR3 beta clonotypes recurred across a patient's tumor sites, together with site-unique high-frequency clones. Largely distinct from one individual patient to the next were the high-frequency T-cell receptor beta clonotypes. Significant yet moderate, the positive correlation between local T-cell clonality and local tumor mutational burden reached an R of about 0.34.

Amplification of TCR beta CDR3 was performed by multiplex PCR with 32 V and 13 J primers. In TCRdb, the multiplex PCR reads were re-called with MiXCR into one record per CDR3 protein. The data hold 2,000 to 2,500 distinct CDR3 sequences, with 25% to 30% observed a single time. In germline, CDR1 is LNHDA, CDR2 SQIVND (reference sequence). V lost 5 bases, J lost 5 bases, and 4 bases stayed unmatched. The CDR3 has 15 residues. Bulk tumor genomic DNA served as template, at around 580 ng per sample. Primary tumors were biopsied several times each, far apart, intraoperatively. Samples came from untreated patients having curative surgery for newly diagnosed non-small cell lung cancer.

The rearrangement uses TRBV19 and TRBJ2-2; 11 bases are shared with TRBD2. Input material: lung tumor tissue. The receptor was derived from a man in his sixties with non-small cell lung cancer. The CDR3 DNA is TGTGCCAGTAGTGTATGGACTAGCGGGACCGGGGAGCTGTTTTTT. This gives the protein CASSVWTSGTGELFF. Drawing the rest from reference TRBV19 and TRBJ2-2, the complete variable domain is DGGITQSPKYLFRKEGQNVTLSCEQNLNHDAMYWYRQDPGQGLRLIYYSQIVNDFQKGDIAEGYSVSREKKESFPLTVTSAQKNPTAFYLCASSVWTSGTGELFFGEGSRLTVL.